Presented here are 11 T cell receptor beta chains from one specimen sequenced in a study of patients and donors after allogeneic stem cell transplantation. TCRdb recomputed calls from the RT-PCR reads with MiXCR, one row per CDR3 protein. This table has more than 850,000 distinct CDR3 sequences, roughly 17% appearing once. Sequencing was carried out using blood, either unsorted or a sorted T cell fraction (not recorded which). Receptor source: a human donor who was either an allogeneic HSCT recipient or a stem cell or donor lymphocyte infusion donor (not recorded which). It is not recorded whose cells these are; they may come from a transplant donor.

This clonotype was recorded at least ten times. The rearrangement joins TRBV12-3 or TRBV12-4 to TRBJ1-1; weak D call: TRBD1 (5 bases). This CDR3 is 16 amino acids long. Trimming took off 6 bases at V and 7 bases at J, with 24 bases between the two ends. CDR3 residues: CASSIDTRDYRDEAFF. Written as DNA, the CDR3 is TGTGCCAGCAGCATCGATACCCGGGACTATAGGGATGAAGCTTTCTTT.

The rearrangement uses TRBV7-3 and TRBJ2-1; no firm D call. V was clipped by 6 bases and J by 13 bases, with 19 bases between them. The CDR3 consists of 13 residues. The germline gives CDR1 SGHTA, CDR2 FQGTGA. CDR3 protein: CASSFTLDPIQFF. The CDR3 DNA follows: TGTGCCAGCAGTTTTACTTTGGACCCAATTCAGTTCTTC.

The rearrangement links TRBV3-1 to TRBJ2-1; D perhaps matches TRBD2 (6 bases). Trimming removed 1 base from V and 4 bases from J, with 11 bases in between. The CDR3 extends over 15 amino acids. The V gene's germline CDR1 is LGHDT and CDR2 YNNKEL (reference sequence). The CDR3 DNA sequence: TGTGCCAGCAGCCAAGGCGGGGACTTATACAATGAGCAGTTCTTC. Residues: CASSQGGDLYNEQFF.

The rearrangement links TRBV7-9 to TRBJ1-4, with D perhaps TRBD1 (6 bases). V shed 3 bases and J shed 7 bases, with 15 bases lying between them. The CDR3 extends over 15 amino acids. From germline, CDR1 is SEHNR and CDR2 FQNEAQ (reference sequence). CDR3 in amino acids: CASSLEDSTFEKLFF. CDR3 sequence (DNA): TGTGCCAGCAGCTTGGAGGACAGTACTTTTGAAAAACTGTTTTTT.

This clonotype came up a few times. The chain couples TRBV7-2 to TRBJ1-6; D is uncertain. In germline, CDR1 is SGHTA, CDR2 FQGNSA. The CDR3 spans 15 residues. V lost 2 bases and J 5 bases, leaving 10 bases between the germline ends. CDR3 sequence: CASSLSTQDNSPLHF. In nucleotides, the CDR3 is TGTGCCAGCAGCTTAAGTACTCAGGATAATTCACCCCTCCACTTT.

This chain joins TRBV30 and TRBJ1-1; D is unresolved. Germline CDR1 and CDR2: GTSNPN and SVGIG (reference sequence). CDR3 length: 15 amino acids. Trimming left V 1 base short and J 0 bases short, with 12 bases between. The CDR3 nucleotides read TGTGCCTGGAGTGCCCGACTGAGACTGAACACTGAAGCTTTCTTT. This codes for CAWSARLRLNTEAFF. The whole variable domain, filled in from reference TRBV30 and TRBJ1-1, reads SQTIHQWPATLVQPVGSPLSLECTVEGTSNPNLYWYRQAAGRGLQLLFYSVGIGQISSEVPQNLSASRPQDRQFILSSKKLLLSDSGFYLCAWSARLRLNTEAFFGQGTRLTVV.

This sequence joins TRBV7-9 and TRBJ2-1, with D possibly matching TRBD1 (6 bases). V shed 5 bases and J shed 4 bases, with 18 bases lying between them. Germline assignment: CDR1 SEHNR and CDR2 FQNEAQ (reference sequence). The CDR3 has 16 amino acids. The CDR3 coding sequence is TGTGCCAGCAGCGCTACAGGGACCGACCCATACAATGAGCAGTTCTTC. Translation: CASSATGTDPYNEQFF.

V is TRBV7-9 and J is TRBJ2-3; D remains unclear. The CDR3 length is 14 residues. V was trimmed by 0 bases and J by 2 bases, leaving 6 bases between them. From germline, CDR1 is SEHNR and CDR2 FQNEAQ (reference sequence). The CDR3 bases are TGTGCCAGCAGCTTAGCCCGACCCACAGATACGCAGTATTTT. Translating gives CASSLARPTDTQYF.

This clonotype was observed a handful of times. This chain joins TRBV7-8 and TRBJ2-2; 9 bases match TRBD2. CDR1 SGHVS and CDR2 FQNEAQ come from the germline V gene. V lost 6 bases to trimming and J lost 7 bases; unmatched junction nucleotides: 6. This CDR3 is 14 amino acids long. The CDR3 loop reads CASSASGMNGELFF. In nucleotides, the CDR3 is TGTGCCAGCAGTGCTAGCGGGATGAACGGGGAGCTGTTTTTT.

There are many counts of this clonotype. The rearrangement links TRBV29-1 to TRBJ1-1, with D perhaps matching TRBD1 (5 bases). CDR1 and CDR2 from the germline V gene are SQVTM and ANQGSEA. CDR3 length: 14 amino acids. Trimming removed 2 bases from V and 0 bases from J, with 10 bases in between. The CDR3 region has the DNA TGCAGCGTTGAAAGAGGACAAGTGAACACTGAAGCTTTCTTT. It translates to CSVERGQVNTEAFF.

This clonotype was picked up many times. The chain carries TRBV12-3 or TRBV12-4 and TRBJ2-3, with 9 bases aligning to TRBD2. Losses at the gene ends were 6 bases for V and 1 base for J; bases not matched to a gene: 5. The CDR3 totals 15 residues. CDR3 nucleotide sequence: TGTGCCAGCAGCGCTAGCGGGACCCGCACAGATACGCAGTATTTT. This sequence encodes CASSASGTRTDTQYF.